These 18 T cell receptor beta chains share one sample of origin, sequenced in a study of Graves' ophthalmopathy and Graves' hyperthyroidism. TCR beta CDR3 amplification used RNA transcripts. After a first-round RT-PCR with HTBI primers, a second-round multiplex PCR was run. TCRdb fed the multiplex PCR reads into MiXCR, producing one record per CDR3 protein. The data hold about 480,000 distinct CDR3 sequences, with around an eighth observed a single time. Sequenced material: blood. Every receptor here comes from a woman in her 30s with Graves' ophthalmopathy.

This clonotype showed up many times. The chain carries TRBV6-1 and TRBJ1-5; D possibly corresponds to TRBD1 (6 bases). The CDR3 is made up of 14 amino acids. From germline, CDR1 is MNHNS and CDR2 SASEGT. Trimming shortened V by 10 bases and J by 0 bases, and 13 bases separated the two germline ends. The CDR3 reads CATGRGASNQPQHF. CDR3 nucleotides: TGTGCCACCGGCCGGGGGGCTAGCAATCAGCCCCAGCATTTT.

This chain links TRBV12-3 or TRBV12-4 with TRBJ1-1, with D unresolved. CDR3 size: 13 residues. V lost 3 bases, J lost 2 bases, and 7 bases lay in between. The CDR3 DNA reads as TGTGCCAGCAGTTTCGTGATAAACACTGAAGCTTTCTTT. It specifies CASSFVINTEAFF.

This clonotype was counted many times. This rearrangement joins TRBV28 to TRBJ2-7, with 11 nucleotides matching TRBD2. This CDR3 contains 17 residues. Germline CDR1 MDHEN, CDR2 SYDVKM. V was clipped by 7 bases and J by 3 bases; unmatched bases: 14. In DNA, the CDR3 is TGTGCCAGCAATCAACGGAGGGGAACTAGCGGGAGCTACGAGCAGTACTTC. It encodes CASNQRRGTSGSYEQYF.

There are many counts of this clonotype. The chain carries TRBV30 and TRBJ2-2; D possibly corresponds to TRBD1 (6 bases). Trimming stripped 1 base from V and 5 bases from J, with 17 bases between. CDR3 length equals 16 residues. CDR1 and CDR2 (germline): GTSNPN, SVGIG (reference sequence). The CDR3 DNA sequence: TGTGCCTGGAGTGCAACGAACAGGGCTGAAACCGGGGAGCTGTTTTTT. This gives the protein CAWSATNRAETGELFF.

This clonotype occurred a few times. CDR3 sequence reads: CASSSLGLPTDTQYF. For the CDR3, the DNA is TGCGCCAGCAGCTCCCTTGGACTTCCCACAGATACGCAGTATTTT. The genes are TRBV5-1 and TRBJ2-3; weak D call: TRBD2 (5 bases). From germline, CDR1 is SGHRS and CDR2 YFSETQ. Trimming removed 3 bases at V and 2 bases at J, with 13 bases between. CDR3 length equals 15 residues.

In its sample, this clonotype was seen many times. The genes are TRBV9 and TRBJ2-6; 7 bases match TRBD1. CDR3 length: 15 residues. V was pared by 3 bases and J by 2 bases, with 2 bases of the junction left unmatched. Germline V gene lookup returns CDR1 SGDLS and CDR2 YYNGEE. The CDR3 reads CASSAQGAGANVLTF. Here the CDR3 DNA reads TGTGCCAGCAGCGCCCAGGGGGCTGGGGCCAACGTCCTGACTTTC.

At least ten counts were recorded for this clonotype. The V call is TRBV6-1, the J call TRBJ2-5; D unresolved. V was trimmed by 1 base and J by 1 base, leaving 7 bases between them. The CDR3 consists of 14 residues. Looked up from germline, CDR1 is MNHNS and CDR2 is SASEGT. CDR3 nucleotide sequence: TGTGCCAGCAGTGAAGTGAGTTTCCAAGAGACCCAGTACTTC. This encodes CASSEVSFQETQYF.

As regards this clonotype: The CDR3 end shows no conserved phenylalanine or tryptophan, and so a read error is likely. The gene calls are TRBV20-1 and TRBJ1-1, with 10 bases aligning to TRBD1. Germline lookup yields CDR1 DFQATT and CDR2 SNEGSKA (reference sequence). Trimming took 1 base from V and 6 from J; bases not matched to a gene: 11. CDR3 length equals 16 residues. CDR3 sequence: CSARGQGAVTQAEAFY. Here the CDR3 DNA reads TGCAGTGCTAGAGGACAGGGGGCAGTTACTCAGGCTGAAGCTTTCTAT.

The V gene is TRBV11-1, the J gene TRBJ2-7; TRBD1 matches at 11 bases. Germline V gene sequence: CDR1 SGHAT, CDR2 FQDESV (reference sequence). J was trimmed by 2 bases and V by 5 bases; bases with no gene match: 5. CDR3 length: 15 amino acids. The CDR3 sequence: CASSNPGQGAYEQYF. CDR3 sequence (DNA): TGTGCCAGCAGCAATCCGGGACAGGGGGCCTACGAGCAGTACTTC.

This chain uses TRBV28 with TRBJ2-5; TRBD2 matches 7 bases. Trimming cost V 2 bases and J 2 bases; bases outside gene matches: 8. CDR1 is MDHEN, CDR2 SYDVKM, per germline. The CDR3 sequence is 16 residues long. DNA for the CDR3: TGTGCCAGCAGTTTAGCTTATGCGGGGGAACAAGAGACCCAGTACTTC. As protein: CASSLAYAGEQETQYF.

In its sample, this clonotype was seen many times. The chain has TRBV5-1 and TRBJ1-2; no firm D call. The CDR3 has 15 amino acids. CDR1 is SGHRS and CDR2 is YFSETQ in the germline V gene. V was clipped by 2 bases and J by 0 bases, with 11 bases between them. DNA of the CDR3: TGCGCCAGCAGCTTCGATGCAGGATCTAACTATGGCTACACCTTC. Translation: CASSFDAGSNYGYTF.

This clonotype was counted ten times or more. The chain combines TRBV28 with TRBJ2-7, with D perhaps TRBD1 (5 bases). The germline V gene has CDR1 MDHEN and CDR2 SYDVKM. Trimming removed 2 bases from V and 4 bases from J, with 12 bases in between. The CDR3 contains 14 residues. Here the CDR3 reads CASSLGATGYEQYF. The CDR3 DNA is TGTGCCAGCAGTTTAGGGGCCACCGGATACGAGCAGTACTTC.

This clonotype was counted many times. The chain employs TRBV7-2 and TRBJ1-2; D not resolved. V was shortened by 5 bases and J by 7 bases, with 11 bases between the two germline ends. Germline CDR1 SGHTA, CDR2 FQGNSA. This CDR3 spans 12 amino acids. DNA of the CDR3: TGTGCCAGCAGCCCATACACGGGTGGCTACACCTTC. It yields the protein CASSPYTGGYTF.

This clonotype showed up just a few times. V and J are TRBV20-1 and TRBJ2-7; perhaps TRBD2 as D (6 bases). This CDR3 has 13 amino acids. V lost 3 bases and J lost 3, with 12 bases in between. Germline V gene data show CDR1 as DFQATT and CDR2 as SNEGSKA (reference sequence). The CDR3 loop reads CSASNRENYEQYF. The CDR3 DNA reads TGCAGTGCTAGCAACCGGGAGAACTACGAGCAGTACTTC.

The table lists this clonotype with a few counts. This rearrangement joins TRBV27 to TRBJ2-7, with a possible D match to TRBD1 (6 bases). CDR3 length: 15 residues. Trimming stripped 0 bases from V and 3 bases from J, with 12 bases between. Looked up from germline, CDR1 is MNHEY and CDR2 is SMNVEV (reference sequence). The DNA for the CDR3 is TGTGCCAGCAGTTTATCGCACAGGGAATACTACGAGCAGTACTTC. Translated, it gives CASSLSHREYYEQYF.

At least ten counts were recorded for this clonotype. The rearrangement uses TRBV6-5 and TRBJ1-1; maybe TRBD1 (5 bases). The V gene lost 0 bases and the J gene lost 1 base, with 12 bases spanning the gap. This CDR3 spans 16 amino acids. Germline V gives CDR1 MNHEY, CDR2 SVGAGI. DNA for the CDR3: TGTGCCAGCAGTTACTCGAGGGGTGGCCCGAACACTGAAGCTTTCTTT. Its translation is CASSYSRGGPNTEAFF.

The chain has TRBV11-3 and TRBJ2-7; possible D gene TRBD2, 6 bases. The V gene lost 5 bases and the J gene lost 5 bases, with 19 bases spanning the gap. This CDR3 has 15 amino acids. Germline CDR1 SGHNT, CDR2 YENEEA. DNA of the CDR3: TGTGCCAGCAGCCCGAGGTGGGGTAGCGGAGACGAGCAGTACTTC. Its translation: CASSPRWGSGDEQYF.

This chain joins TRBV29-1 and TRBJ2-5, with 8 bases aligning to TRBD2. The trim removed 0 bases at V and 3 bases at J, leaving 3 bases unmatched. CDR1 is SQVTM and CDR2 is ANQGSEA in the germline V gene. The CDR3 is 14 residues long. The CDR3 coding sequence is TGCAGCGTTGAAGATGGGACTAGGGAAGAGACCCAGTACTTC. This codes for CSVEDGTREETQYF.